Following are 8 T cell receptor beta chains from one sample sequenced in a study of blood T cell repertoires in COVID-19. Clones were sequenced by immunoSEQ multiplex PCR, and TCRdb holds only the in-frame ones, with some missing. The sample contains 200,000 to 250,000 clones, roughly 80% of which appear only once. Sequenced: peripheral blood. Source of these receptors: a woman between 70 and 85 years old with acute or convalescent COVID-19.

The rearrangement uses TRBV13 and TRBJ1-1, with unresolved D. CDR1 PRHDT and CDR2 FYEKMQ come from the germline V gene (reference sequence). V lost 0 bases, J lost 5 bases, and 7 bases lay in between. The CDR3 runs to 13 residues. CDR3 sequence: CASSLGRGTEAFF. DNA of the CDR3: TGTGCCAGCAGCTTAGGGCGAGGGACTGAAGCTTTCTTT.

This rearrangement joins TRBV20-1 to TRBJ1-4; a possible D gene is TRBD1 (5 bases). CDR1 and CDR2 (germline): DFQATT, SNEGSKA (reference sequence). CDR3 size: 13 residues. The V and J ends lost 3 bases and 4 bases respectively, with 9 bases between them. CDR3 bases: TGCAGTGCTAGTCGGGGGGATAATGAAAAACTGTTTTTT. Translation gives CSASRGDNEKLFF.

This chain links TRBV2 with TRBJ1-1; 8 positions match TRBD1. CDR1 and CDR2 (germline): SNHLY, FYNNEI. V was pared by 6 bases and J by 5 bases, with 8 bases of the junction left unmatched. The CDR3 runs to 14 residues. Here the CDR3 DNA reads TGTGCCAGCAGCGCTACAGGGGGAGAGACTGAAGCTTTCTTT. It codes for CASSATGGETEAFF.

The chain combines TRBV3-1 (or the pseudogene TRBV3-2) with TRBJ1-2, with 10 bases that match TRBD1. CDR3 size: 16 residues. CDR1 is LGHDT, CDR2 YNNKEL, per germline (reference sequence). V shed 1 base, J shed 7 bases, and the junction held 9 bases outside the gene matches. CDR3 sequence reads: CASSQASPTGGTGYTF. CDR3 DNA sequence: TGTGCCAGCAGCCAAGCCAGTCCGACAGGGGGCACTGGCTACACCTTC.

The rearrangement joins TRBV5-1 to TRBJ2-5, with TRBD1 identical over 8 bases. This CDR3 spans 17 amino acids. Per the germline V gene, CDR1 is SGHRS and CDR2 is YFSETQ. J gave up 3 bases and V 0 bases, and 10 bases lay outside the gene matches. CDR3 sequence reads: CASSLGQSTGVEETQYF. CDR3 DNA: TGCGCCAGCAGCTTGGGACAGTCGACAGGGGTCGAAGAGACCCAGTACTTC.

There are a few counts of this clone. CDR3 protein: CSVTGGGTEAFF. DNA for the CDR3: TGCAGCGTGACAGGGGGAGGGACTGAAGCTTTCTTT. V and J are TRBV29-1 and TRBJ1-1, with TRBD1 matching over 9 bases. There are 12 residues in the CDR3. Trimming at V came to 6 bases and at J to 5 bases, leaving 4 bases not matched to a gene. Per the germline V gene, CDR1 is SQVTM and CDR2 is ANQGSEA.

This clone was recorded once. This sequence joins TRBV5-4 and TRBJ2-3; tentatively, D is TRBD2 (5 bases). Trimming shortened V by 5 bases and J by 0 bases, and 13 bases separated the two germline ends. Germline V lookup: CDR1 SGHNT, CDR2 YYREEE (reference sequence). The CDR3 loop spans 15 amino acids. CDR3 region: CASRPTRSSTDTQYF. The CDR3 bases are TGTGCCAGCAGACCTACTAGGTCTAGCACAGATACGCAGTATTTT. Full variable domain (outside the CDR3, taken from reference TRBV5-4 and TRBJ2-3): ETGVTQSPTHLIKTRGQQVTLRCSSQSGHNTVSWYQQALGQGPQFIFQYYREEENGRGNFPPRFSGLQFPNYSSELNVNALELDDSALYLCASRPTRSSTDTQYFGPGTRLTVL.

This sequence joins TRBV27 and TRBJ2-7, with 7 bases aligning to TRBD1. The CDR3 sequence is 15 residues long. J was trimmed by 0 bases and V by 2 bases; bases with no gene match: 4. Germline values: CDR1 MNHEY, CDR2 SMNVEV (reference sequence). CDR3 DNA sequence: TGTGCCAGCAGTTTAAAAGGGGGCAGCTCCTACGAGCAGTACTTC. This encodes CASSLKGGSSYEQYF.